This T cell receptor (beta chain) was captured in a study of regulatory T cells in long-lasting Graves disease. Relying on iRepertoire HTBI primers and Arm-PCR of CDR3 regions, the team built TCR beta libraries. TCRdb recomputed calls from the multiplex PCR reads with MiXCR, one row per CDR3 protein. Here the sample spans approximately 490,000 distinct CDR3 sequences, 16% being singletons. This clonotype was picked up many times. As to time point: newly diagnosed GD, antithyroid drugs for less than 3 months. Isolated PBMC RNA provided the starting material for the TCR library. Xi'an, China, was home to the endocrinology department that provided patients. The sample was also reused in another study, on T cells in Graves' hyperthyroidism and ophthalmopathy. This second report adds: Graves' hyperthyroidism qualified as stable when ophthalmopathy did not progress within 18 months. The model's output predicted ophthalmopathy at a median of about 6.5 months prior to onset.

The sequence was collected from a middle-aged man with Graves disease. The sequencing used peripheral blood mononuclear cells (PBMCs), collected at new diagnosis, from a patient treated with antithyroid drugs.

The chain's CDR3 is CASSQRRVPGTQYF. The CDR3 DNA sequence: TGTGCCAGCAGCCAAAGAAGGGTCCCGGGGACCCAGTACTTC. V is TRBV3-1 and J is TRBJ2-5, with D unresolved. The CDR3 runs to 14 residues. V lost 2 bases to trimming and J lost 7 bases, with 14 bases between them. Germline V gene data show CDR1 as LGHDT and CDR2 as YNNKEL (reference sequence).